Given below is one T cell receptor beta chain in context. Its antigen is undetermined. Genomic DNA, serving as template, underwent TCR beta VDJ and CDR3 profiling. TCRdb independently ran MiXCR on the reads; one entry per CDR3 protein. The top ten hold around 4% of the sample, which has roughly 420,000 distinct CDR3 sequences, 60% to 80% seen once. The source of the sample is a study of CD8+CD57+ T cells in acquired aplastic anemia. Study background: Each DNA sample taken from sorted CD4+ and CD8+ cells came to about 3.2 ug on average. Study-wide results and limits: A significant difference in CD8+ Simpson's diversity between patients and controls was not found. Patients and controls shared some 30 CD8+ CDR3 sequences.

This CDR3 has 16 residues. CDR1 and CDR2 (germline): SGHVS, FQNEAQ. V shed 3 bases, J shed 9 bases, and the junction held 8 bases outside the gene matches. Sequencing used sorted CD4+, CD8+, or CD8+CD57+ T cells (not recorded which) from PBMCs. This chain connects TRBV7-8 to TRBJ1-6, with 10 bases that match TRBD1. The receptor was isolated from a human donor in good health, serving as a control. DNA of the CDR3: TGTGCCAGCAGCTTTCAAGGACAGGGGGGAGGTTCACCCCTCCACTTT. It specifies CASSFQGQGGGSPLHF.